The 16 T cell receptor beta chains reported below all come from one sample, sequenced in a study of tumor and adjacent non-tumor tissue in lung cancer. No cell sorting was done before RNA was extracted from the tissue. This non-tumor lung sample came from over 3 cm beyond the tumor edge. A modified ARM-PCR protocol with three rounds of nested PCR amplified TCRbeta. From the multiplex PCR reads, TCRdb called clonotypes with MiXCR, one entry per CDR3 protein. This repertoire shows about 98,000 distinct CDR3 sequences, about 80% found once; its top ten account for less than 40%. The material sequenced was distant non-tumor lung tissue. The receptor source for this set is a man aged 60-69 years with small cell lung cancer.

The chain combines TRBV29-1 with TRBJ1-1, with D uncertain. Germline CDR1 reads SQVTM; CDR2 reads ANQGSEA. This CDR3 contains 15 residues. Trimming shortened V by 4 bases and J by 7 bases, and 22 bases separated the two germline ends. CDR3 DNA: TGCAGCGTTGTTCTAGGGTGCGAGGTACGCGGTGAAGCTTTCTTT. Translated, it gives CSVVLGCEVRGEAFF.

The chain has TRBV29-1 and TRBJ2-1; 10 bases are a match to TRBD2. This CDR3 region has 14 residues. In germline, CDR1 is SQVTM, CDR2 ANQGSEA. The CDR3 reads CSVMSSGRDNEQFF. CDR3 in DNA: TGCAGTGTTATGTCTAGCGGGAGAGACAATGAGCAGTTCTTC.

The sample holds one count of this clonotype. The rearrangement joins TRBV11-3 to TRBJ1-4; 7 bases are shared with TRBD1. The CDR3 consists of 15 residues. Germline V gene lookup returns CDR1 SGHNT and CDR2 YENEEA. The CDR3 coding sequence is TGTGTCCGAGTATCTAAAAGACAGGGACGTGAAAAACTGTTTTTT. This encodes CVRVSKRQGREKLFF.

This clonotype appeared once. A read error may account for a junction end that differs from germline. The chain uses TRBV11-2 and TRBJ2-7, with D perhaps TRBD2 (5 bases). The germline gives CDR1 SGHAT, CDR2 FQNNGV. CDR3 size: 13 residues. The CDR3: CVSSLGVTYERYF. CDR3 in DNA: TGTGTCAGCAGCTTAGGTGTGACCTACGAGCGGTATTTC.

Notes on this clonotype: At one boundary the junction diverges from the germline segment, which might be a read error. The chain carries TRBV11-2 and TRBJ2-1; D unclear. The CDR3 extends over 12 amino acids. Germline loops: CDR1 SGHAT, CDR2 FQNNGV. The CDR3 loop is CASSLVFPPMVF. CDR3 coding DNA: TGTGCCAGCAGCTTAGTGTTCCCCCCCATGGTGTTC.

The gene calls are TRBV11-2 and TRBJ2-1; D not resolved. From germline, CDR1 is SGHAT and CDR2 FQNNGV. Deletions cut 1 base from V and 2 bases from J, with 15 bases between. The CDR3 has 17 amino acids. CDR3 region: CASSLVIAKSTYNEQFF. The CDR3 DNA reads as TGTGCCAGCAGCTTAGTGATAGCCAAGAGCACCTACAATGAGCAGTTCTTC.

As to this clonotype: Mismatch with germline at one junction end may stem from a read error. DNA for the CDR3: TGTGCCAGCATCTTGGCTTGGGGGATCTATGGCTACACCTTC. This sequence encodes CASILAWGIYGYTF. V gene TRBV5-4 combines with J gene TRBJ1-2, with D possibly being TRBD1 (5 bases). CDR1 is SGHNT and CDR2 is YYREEE in the germline V gene (reference sequence). There are 14 residues in the CDR3.

Details on this clonotype: One base away lies a much larger clone, so this may be a sequencing read error. This chain links TRBV6-6 with TRBJ2-2; D might be TRBD1 or TRBD2, each matching 5 bases. The CDR3 has 15 amino acids. From germline, CDR1 is MNHNY and CDR2 SVGAGI (reference sequence). CDR3 sequence: CTSKKRDANTGELFF. CDR3 sequence (DNA): TGTACCAGCAAGAAAAGGGACGCGAACACCGGGGAGCTGTTTTTT.

The V call is TRBV4-1, the J call TRBJ2-7; the D is unclear. The CDR3 contains 13 residues. V gave up 10 bases and J gave up 3 bases, with 16 bases separating them. From germline, CDR1 is MGHRA and CDR2 YSYEKL. The CDR3 sequence is CAISVDRLYEQYF. The CDR3 DNA follows: TGCGCCATCAGTGTCGATAGACTCTACGAGCAGTACTTC.

Regarding this clonotype: One junction end does not reproduce the germline sequence, and a read error may be involved. This chain uses TRBV6-1 with TRBJ2-1, with 11 nucleotides matching TRBD2. Germline-derived CDR1 and CDR2 are MNHNS and SASEGT. CDR3 length equals 17 residues. CDR3 DNA: TGTGACAGCAGCGCGCCAAGACTAGCGGGAATCTACACTGAGCAGTTCTTC. Translated, it gives CDSSAPRLAGIYTEQFF.

As concerns this clonotype: This could be a read error, since a much larger clone is one nucleotide away. The rearrangement links TRBV6-1 to TRBJ2-2; D possibly matches TRBD1 or TRBD2 (5 bases each). Germline CDR1 MNHNS, CDR2 SASEGT. This CDR3 region has 15 residues. The V end was cut by 6 bases, the J end by 3 bases, with 14 bases between. This CDR3 reads CASRDLRDDTGELFF. For the CDR3, the DNA is TGTGCCAGCAGGGACTTAAGGGACGACACCGGGGAGCTGTTTTTT.

This clonotype is labeled as medium-sized (0.01 to 0.1%). A junction boundary mismatches the germline segment, possibly from a read error. This chain uses TRBV11-2 with TRBJ2-5, with 9 bases matching TRBD2. Germline V gives CDR1 SGHAT, CDR2 FQNNGV. This CDR3 has 15 residues. In nucleotides, the CDR3 is TGTGCCAGCAGCTCGCGACTAGCGGTCCTAGAGGCCCAGTACTTC. The encoded protein is CASSSRLAVLEAQYF. The full variable domain, completed using reference TRBV11-2 and TRBJ2-5, is EAGVAQSPRYKIIEKRQSVAFWCNPISGHATLYWYQQILGQGPKLLIQFQNNGVVDDSQLPKDRFSAERLKGVDSTLKIQPAKLEDSAVYLCASSSRLAVLEAQYFGPGTRLLVL.

As for this clonotype: Germline and junction disagree at one end, which may indicate a read error. This chain joins TRBV20-1 and TRBJ2-1, with D perhaps matching TRBD2 (5 bases). The CDR3 runs to 17 residues. The germline V gene encodes CDR1 DFQATT and CDR2 SNEGSKA (reference sequence). The CDR3 bases are TGCAGAGCTAGACCCTTTAGTGGGAGCCCCTCCTATAATGAGCAGTTCTTC. It is translated as CRARPFSGSPSYNEQFF.

As concerns this clonotype: The junction shows a germline mismatch at one end, possibly a read error. The V and J genes are TRBV12-3 or TRBV12-4 and TRBJ2-3, with D possibly being TRBD1 or TRBD2 (5 bases each). The CDR3 covers 16 residues. CDR3 nucleotides: TGTGCCAGCAGTTTAGCGCAAGGCAGGGAGCAGGATACCCAGTATTTT. Translated: CASSLAQGREQDTQYF.

In regard to this clonotype: An end of the junction does not agree with germline; a read error may underlie this. This chain links TRBV11-2 with TRBJ1-1, with no clear D. The CDR3 is 16 amino acids. Per the germline V gene, CDR1 is SGHAT and CDR2 is FQNNGV. CDR3 DNA: TGTACCAGTAGCTCATACCCTATGGCAAAGAACACTGAAGCTTTCTTT. Protein: CTSSSYPMAKNTEAFF.

The chain employs TRBV6-6 and TRBJ2-7; tentatively, D is TRBD1 (6 bases). The CDR3 sequence is 13 residues long. The germline gives CDR1 MNHNY, CDR2 SVGAGI (reference sequence). The CDR3 DNA follows: TGTGCCAGCAGTTGCAGGGGCTCCTACGAGCAGTATGTC. It encodes CASSCRGSYEQYV.